The sequence of this TCR beta chain was determined in a study of blood T cells in healthy people across ages. Study results and caveats: There was a strong correlation between TCR beta diversity and naive T cell percentage.

This CDR3 comprises 12 residues. V gave up 2 bases and J gave up 3 bases, with 8 bases separating them. Germline CDR1 SQVTM, CDR2 ANQGSEA. Using a J-beta primer mix together with a sample-barcoded 5' primer, a second PCR was run for 7 to 11 cycles. TCRdb used MiXCR to reprocess the 5' RACE reads, holding one entry per CDR3 protein. This table has about 1.4 million distinct CDR3 sequences, roughly 64% appearing once. Turning to this clonotype: What it binds is unknown.

This sequence was found in a man aged 18 to 29 in good health. The material sequenced was blood. This sequence joins TRBV29-1 and TRBJ2-7, with D hard to call. DNA of the CDR3: TGCAGCGTTGAAAGAGACGGCTACGAGCAGTACTTC. The encoded protein is CSVERDGYEQYF.